This T cell receptor (beta chain) was documented in a study of tumor T cells in aggressive B-cell lymphoma. V shed 1 base and J shed 6 bases, with 10 bases lying between them. Germline assignment: CDR1 SGHTA and CDR2 FQGTGA. The CDR3 consists of 14 residues. Clones were sequenced by immunoSEQ multiplex PCR, and TCRdb holds only the in-frame ones, with some missing. The table includes over 2,000 clones, 85% to 95% detected once. The sequenced sample consisted of tumor tissue. The chain couples TRBV7-3 to TRBJ2-1; TRBD2 might be the D (5 bases). The TCR was taken from an adult with diffuse large B cell lymphoma. The CDR3 is CASSLMAGGNEQFF. The CDR3 nucleotides are TGTGCCAGCAGCTTAATGGCAGGAGGCAATGAGCAGTTCTTC.